A single T cell receptor beta chain is shown here with its context. It has no known antigen specificity. The sample holds no much larger clone one base away, and base qualities are not on file. The sample originates from a study of blood T cell repertoires in COVID-19 (dated by TCRdb to the early 2020s). Broadly, across the study: Samples covering the acute and convalescent phases of COVID-19 were provided by collaborators in the United States, Italy and Spain. The material from the prospective study consisted of cDNA or gDNA derived from T cells, B-cell-depleted T cells, or PBMCs. The dataset comprised deeply sampled blood TCRbeta repertoires from subjects exposed to, actively infected with, or recovered from COVID-19. A freely available public database, intended as a resource for researchers studying the immune response to SARS-CoV-2, is where the repertoires were released. The samples were drawn from two sources: the first 160 participants of the ongoing ImmuneRACE study, and 950 to 1,500 subjects contributed by 6 global collaborators. A de-identified subject ID, COVID-19 status, age in years and sex were almost always included in the sample metadata. HLA class I and class II types, where available, came from metadata supplied by the sample provider rather than from assay-based typing. Overall study outcomes, separate from this receptor: The quantity of clinical and demographic metadata differed by source and by participant and was supplied without curation.

A second Seattle source provided samples from volunteer blood donors who had recovered from COVID-19. Collaborating institutions collected whole blood in K2EDTA tubes following their own protocols. For TCRbeta analysis, collaborators shipped samples as frozen whole blood, isolated PBMCs, or DNA extracted from either of those sample types. V is pruned by 1 base and J by 5 bases, leaving 6 bases of the junction without a gene match. In the germline V gene (reference sequence), CDR1 corresponds to LGHDT and CDR2 to YNNKEL. Including cysteine and phenylalanine, the CDR3 has 15 amino acids. Only the CDR3 DNA is retained, 45 bases long and in frame from the first base. TCRbeta CDR3 regions were amplified from genomic DNA using the immunoSEQ Assay, a bias-controlled multiplex PCR. In the source study's methods: Nucleated cell counts per sample were estimated from amplification of reference gene primers within the assay. Sequence reads were collapsed and filtered to measure the absolute abundance of every unique TCRbeta CDR3 rearrangement. For each sample, productive Simpson clonality was calculated by taking the square root of Simpson's diversity index across productive rearrangements. TCRdb mirrors the immuneACCESS table, restricted to in-frame sequences. Some clones are absent from its copies; in checked studies, under half trace to an unresolved V gene, and the reason for the others is unknown. V, J and clone size are those of that table, while D and trimming were read from the DNA. The table for this sample lists approximately 250,000 clones; around 86% of them were counted only once. The ten most abundant clones make up 1.6% of the sample.

The sequencing sample was made of peripheral blood. The chain employs TRBV3-1 (or the pseudogene TRBV3-2) and TRBJ2-7, with TRBD2 identical over 9 junction bases. This sequence originates from a woman aged 55-70 years who had recovered from COVID-19. The bases are TGTGCCAGCAGCCAAGGAGCGGGGGGCCGGGACGAGCAGTACTTC. The translation is CASSQGAGGRDEQYF.